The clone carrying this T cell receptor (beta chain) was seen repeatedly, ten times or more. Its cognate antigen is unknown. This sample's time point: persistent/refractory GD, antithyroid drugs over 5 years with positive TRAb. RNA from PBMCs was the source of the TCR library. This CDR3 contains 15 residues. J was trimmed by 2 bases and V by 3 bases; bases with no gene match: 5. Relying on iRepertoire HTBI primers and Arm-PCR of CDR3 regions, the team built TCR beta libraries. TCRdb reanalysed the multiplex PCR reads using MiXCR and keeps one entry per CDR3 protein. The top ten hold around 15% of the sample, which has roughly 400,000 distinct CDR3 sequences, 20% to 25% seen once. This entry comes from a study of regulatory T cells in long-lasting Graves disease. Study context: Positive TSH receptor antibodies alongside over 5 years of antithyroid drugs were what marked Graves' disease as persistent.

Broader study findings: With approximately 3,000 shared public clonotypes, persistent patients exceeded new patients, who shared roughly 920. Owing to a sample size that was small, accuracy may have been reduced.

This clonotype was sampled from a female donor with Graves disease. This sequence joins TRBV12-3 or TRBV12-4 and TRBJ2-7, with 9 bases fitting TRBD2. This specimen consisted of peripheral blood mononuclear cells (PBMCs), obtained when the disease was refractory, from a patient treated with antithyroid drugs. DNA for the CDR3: TGTGCCAGCAGTTTTGGAGCGGGGGGAACCTACGAGCAGTACTTC. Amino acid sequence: CASSFGAGGTYEQYF.